One T cell receptor beta chain is described in this entry. Some clones are missing from TCRdb's copy, which holds only in-frame ones; the method was immunoSEQ multiplex PCR. The data contain 50,000 to 60,000 clones, about nine tenths of them singletons. This sample is part of a study of blood T cell repertoires in COVID-19. Turning to the study itself: Samples representing acute and convalescent COVID-19 were sourced from the United States, Italy and Spain.

The CDR3 has 16 residues. V lost 0 bases to trimming and J lost 3 bases; unmatched junction nucleotides: 5. The germline gives CDR1 ENHRY, CDR2 SYGVKD. This receptor was identified in a man aged 55 to 69 with active COVID-19. Sequences were obtained from peripheral blood. This chain connects TRBV10-3 to TRBJ2-5, with 9 bases aligning to TRBD2. The CDR3 protein is CAISESGSGRKETQYF. For the CDR3, the DNA is TGTGCCATCAGTGAGTCGGGAAGCGGGAGGAAAGAGACCCAGTACTTC.